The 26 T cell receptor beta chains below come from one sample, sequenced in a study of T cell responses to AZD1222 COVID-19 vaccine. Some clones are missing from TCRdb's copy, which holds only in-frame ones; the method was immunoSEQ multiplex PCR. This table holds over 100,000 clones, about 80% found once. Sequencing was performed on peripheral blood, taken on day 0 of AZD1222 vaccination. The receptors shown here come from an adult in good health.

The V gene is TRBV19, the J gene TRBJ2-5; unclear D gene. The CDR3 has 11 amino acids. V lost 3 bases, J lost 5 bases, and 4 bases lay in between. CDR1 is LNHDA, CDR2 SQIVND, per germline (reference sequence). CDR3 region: CASSIYETQYF. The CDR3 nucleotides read TGTGCCAGTAGTATCTATGAGACCCAGTACTTC.

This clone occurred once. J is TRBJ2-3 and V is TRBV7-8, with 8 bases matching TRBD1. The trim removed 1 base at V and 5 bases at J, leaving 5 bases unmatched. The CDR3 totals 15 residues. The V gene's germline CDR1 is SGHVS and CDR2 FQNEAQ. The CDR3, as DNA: TGTGCCAGCAGCTTAGGCAGGGGGCAGTTAGATACGCAGTATTTT. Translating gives CASSLGRGQLDTQYF. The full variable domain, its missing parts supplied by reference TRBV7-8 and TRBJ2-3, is GAGVSQSPRYKVAKRGQDVALRCDPISGHVSLFWYQQALGQGPEFLTYFQNEAQLDKSGLPSDRFFAERPEGSVSTLKIQRTQQEDSAVYLCASSLGRGQLDTQYFGPGTRLTVL.

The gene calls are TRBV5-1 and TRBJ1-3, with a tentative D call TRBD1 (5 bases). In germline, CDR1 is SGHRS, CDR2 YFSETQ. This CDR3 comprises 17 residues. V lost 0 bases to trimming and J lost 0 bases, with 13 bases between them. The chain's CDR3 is CASSLVLGGTSGNTIYF. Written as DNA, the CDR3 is TGCGCCAGCAGCTTGGTCCTGGGCGGGACCTCTGGAAACACCATATATTTT.

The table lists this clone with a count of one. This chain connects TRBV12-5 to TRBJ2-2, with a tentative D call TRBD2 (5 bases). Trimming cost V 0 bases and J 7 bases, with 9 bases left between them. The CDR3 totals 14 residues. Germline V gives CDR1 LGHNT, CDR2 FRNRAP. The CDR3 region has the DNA TGTGCTAGTGGTTTGGTCCCCGGGGTCGGGGAGCTGTTTTTT. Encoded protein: CASGLVPGVGELFF.

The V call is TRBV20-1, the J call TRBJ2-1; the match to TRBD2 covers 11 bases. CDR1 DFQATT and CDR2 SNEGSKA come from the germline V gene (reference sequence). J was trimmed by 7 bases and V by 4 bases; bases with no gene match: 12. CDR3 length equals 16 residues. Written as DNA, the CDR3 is TGCAGTGCTATTGAGACTAGCGGGATAAAACGAAATGAGCAGTTCTTC. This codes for CSAIETSGIKRNEQFF.

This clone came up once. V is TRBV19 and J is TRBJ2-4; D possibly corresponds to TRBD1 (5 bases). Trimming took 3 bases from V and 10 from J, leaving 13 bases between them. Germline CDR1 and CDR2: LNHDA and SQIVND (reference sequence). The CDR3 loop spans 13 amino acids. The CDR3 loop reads CASSIYGRDIQYF. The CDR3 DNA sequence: TGTGCCAGTAGTATCTATGGCAGGGATATTCAGTACTTC.

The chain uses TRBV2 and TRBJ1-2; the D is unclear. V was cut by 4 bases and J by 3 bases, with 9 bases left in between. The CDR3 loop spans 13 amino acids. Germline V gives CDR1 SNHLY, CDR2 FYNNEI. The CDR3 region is CASSGGTDYGYTF. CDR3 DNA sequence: TGTGCCAGCAGTGGAGGAACGGACTATGGCTACACCTTC. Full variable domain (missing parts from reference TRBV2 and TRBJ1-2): EPEVTQTPSHQVTQMGQEVILRCVPISNHLYFYWYRQILGQKVEFLVSFYNNEISEKSEIFDDQFSVERPDGSNFTLKIRSTKLEDSAMYFCASSGGTDYGYTFGSGTRLTVV.

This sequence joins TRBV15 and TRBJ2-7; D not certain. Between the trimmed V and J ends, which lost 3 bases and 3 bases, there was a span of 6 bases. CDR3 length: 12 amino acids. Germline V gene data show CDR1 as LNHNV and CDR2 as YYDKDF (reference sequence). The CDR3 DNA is TGTGCCACCAGCAGGGATCTCTACGAGCAGTACTTC. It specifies CATSRDLYEQYF.

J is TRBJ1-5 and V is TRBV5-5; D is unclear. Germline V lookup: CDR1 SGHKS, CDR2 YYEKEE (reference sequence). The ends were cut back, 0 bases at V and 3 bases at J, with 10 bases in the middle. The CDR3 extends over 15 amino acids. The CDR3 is CASSLVFTNNQPQHF. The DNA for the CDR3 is TGTGCCAGCAGCTTGGTCTTCACAAACAATCAGCCCCAGCATTTT.

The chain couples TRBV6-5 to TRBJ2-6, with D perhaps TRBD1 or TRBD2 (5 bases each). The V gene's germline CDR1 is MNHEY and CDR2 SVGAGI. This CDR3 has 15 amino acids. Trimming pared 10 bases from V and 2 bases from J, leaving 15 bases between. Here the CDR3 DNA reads TGTGCCACCCGTAGGGGAGAAACTGGGGCCAACGTCCTGACTTTC. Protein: CATRRGETGANVLTF.

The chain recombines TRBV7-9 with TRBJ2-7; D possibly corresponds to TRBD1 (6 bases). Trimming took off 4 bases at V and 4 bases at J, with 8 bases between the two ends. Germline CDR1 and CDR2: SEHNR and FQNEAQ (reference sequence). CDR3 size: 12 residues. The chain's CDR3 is CASSSRGYEQYF. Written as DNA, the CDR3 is TGTGCCAGCAGCTCCAGGGGTTACGAGCAGTACTTC. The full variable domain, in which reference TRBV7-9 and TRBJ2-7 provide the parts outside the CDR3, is DTGVSQNPRHKITKRGQNVTFRCDPISEHNRLYWYRQTLGQGPEFLTYFQNEAQLEKSRLLSDRFSAERPKGSFSTLEIQRTEQGDSAMYLCASSSRGYEQYFGPGTRLTVT.

DNA for the CDR3: TGTGCCAGCAGCTGGGACAGGGGCTTCGACGAGCAGTACTTC. Translated: CASSWDRGFDEQYF. The V gene is TRBV6-6, the J gene TRBJ2-7; 10 bases are a match to TRBD1. V lost 6 bases, J lost 5 bases, and 7 bases stayed unmatched. This CDR3 comprises 14 residues. Germline V gene lookup returns CDR1 MNHNY and CDR2 SVGAGI (reference sequence).

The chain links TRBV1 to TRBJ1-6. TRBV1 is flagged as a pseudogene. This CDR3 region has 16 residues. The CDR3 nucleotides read TGCACCAGCAGGAGATACCATGCCTCCTATAATTCACCCCTCCACTTT. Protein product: CTSRRYHASYNSPLHF.

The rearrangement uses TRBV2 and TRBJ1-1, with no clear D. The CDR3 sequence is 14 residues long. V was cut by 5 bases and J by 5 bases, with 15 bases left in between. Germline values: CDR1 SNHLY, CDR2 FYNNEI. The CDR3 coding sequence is TGTGCCAGCAGTATCAGGCTATATGGAACTGAAGCTTTCTTT. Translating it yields CASSIRLYGTEAFF.

The CDR3 is CASSEQGEGYEQYF. CDR3 nucleotide sequence: TGTGCCAGCAGTGAACAGGGGGAAGGGTACGAGCAGTACTTC. This chain joins TRBV2 and TRBJ2-7; TRBD1 matches at 7 bases. The CDR3 consists of 14 residues. Germline loops: CDR1 SNHLY, CDR2 FYNNEI. The V and J ends lost 2 bases and 4 bases, in that order; junction bases with no gene match: 5.

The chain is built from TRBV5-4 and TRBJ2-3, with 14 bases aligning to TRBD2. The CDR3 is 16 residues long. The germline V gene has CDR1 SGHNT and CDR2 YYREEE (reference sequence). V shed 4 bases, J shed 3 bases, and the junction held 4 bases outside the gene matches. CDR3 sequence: CASSRGLAGVTDTQYF. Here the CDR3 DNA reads TGTGCCAGCAGCCGGGGACTAGCGGGAGTGACAGATACGCAGTATTTT.

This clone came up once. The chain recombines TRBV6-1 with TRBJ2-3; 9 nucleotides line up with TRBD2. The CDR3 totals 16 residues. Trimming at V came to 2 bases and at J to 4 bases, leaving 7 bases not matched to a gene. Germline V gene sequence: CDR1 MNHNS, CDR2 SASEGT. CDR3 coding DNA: TGTGCCAGCAGTGAACTTGCGGGGGGGCGGGCAGATACGCAGTATTTT. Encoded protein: CASSELAGGRADTQYF.

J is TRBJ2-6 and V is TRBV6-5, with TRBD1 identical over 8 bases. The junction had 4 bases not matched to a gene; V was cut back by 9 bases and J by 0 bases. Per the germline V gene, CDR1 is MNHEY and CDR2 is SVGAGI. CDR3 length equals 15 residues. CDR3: CARGQESSGANVLTF. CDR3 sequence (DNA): TGTGCCAGGGGACAGGAGAGCTCTGGGGCCAACGTCCTGACTTTC.

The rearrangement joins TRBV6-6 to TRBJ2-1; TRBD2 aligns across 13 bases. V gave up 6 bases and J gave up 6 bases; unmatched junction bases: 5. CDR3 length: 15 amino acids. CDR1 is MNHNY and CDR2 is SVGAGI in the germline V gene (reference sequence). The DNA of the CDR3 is TGTGCCAGCAGACGGACTAGCGGGAGATTCAATGAGCAGTTCTTC. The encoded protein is CASRRTSGRFNEQFF.

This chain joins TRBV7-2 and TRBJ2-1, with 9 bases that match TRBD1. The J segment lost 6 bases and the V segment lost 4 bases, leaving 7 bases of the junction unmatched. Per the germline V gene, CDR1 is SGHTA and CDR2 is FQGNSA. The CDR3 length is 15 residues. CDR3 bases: TGTGCCAGCAGCTCTTTGGGGACAGGGTCCAATGAGCAGTTCTTC. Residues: CASSSLGTGSNEQFF.

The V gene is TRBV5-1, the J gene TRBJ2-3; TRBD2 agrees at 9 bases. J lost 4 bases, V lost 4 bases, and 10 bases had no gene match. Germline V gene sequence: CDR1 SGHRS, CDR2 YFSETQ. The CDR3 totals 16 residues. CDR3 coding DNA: TGCGCCAGCAGCGTAGGGACTAGCTTTTCCCCAGATACGCAGTATTTT. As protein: CASSVGTSFSPDTQYF.

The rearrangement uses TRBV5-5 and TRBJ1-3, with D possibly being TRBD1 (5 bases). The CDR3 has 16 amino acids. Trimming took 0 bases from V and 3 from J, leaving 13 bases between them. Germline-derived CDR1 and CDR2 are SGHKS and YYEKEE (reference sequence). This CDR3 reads CASSLVPRRDGNTIYF. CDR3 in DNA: TGTGCCAGCAGCTTGGTGCCCCGCAGGGATGGAAACACCATATATTTT.

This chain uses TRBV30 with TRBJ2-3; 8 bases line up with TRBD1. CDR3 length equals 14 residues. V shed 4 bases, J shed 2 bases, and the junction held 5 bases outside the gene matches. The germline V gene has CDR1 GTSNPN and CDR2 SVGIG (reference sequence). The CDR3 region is CAWNRQGLTDTQYF. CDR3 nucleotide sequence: TGTGCCTGGAACCGACAGGGGCTCACAGATACGCAGTATTTT.

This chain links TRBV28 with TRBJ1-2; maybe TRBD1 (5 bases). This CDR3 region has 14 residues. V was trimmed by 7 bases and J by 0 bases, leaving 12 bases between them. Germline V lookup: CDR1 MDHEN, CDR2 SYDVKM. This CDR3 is CASTREGANYGYTF. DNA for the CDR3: TGTGCCAGCACCCGAGAAGGGGCTAACTATGGCTACACCTTC.

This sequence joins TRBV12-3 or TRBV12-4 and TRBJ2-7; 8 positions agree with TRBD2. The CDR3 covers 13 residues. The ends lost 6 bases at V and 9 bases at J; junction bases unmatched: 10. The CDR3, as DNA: TGTGCCAGCAGGCAAGCCGGGACTAGTCCGCAGTACTTC. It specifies CASRQAGTSPQYF.

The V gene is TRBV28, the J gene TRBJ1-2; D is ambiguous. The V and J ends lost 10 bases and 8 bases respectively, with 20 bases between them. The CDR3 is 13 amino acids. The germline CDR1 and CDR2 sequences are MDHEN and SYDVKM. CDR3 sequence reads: CATNWRAGNGYTF. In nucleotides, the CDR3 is TGTGCCACTAATTGGCGGGCGGGAAACGGCTACACCTTC.